These 20 T cell receptor beta chains were sequenced from one sample in a study of response to subunit inactivated influenza vaccine (dated by TCRdb to the late 2010s). Library preparation employed RT-PCR. For sequencing, an Illumina HiSeq 2500 was employed. The raw public data were reprocessed by TCRdb itself: fastp quality trimming at Q25, MiXCR clonotype calling, in-frame beta chains only. Each entry is one CDR3 protein sequence, shown with its most common DNA and genes. For this sample the table gives under 550,000 distinct CDR3 sequences, of which 6% to 9% were detected only once. The ten largest clones add up to roughly 14% of the sample. The sequenced sample was PBMCs from blood, obtained about 24 months after vaccination. The origin of the receptors is a man between 50 and 75 years old who received an inactivated influenza vaccine. Donor details come from another sample of the same person, matched by shared clones.

The rearrangement uses TRBV5-1 and TRBJ1-5; 8 bases line up with TRBD1. The CDR3 consists of 16 residues. Germline trimming cut 7 bases from V and 3 bases from J; bases unmatched to any gene: 12. Germline loops: CDR1 SGHRS, CDR2 YFSETQ. The CDR3 region has the DNA TGCGCCAGCCAGGGGGCTTTGGGTCTCCTCAATCAGCCCCAGCATTTT. This sequence encodes CASQGALGLLNQPQHF. The entire variable domain, with the rest obtained from reference TRBV5-1 and TRBJ1-5, is as follows: KAGVTQTPRYLIKTRGQQVTLSCSPISGHRSVSWYQQTPGQGLQFLFEYFSETQRNKGNFPGRFSGRQFSNSRSEMNVSTLELGDSALYLCASQGALGLLNQPQHFGDGTRLSIL.

This clonotype appeared a few times. A much larger clone differs by one base, so this may be a read error. In DNA, the CDR3 is TGTGCCAGCAGCGAAGGACAGCCCTACGAGCAGTACTTC. Protein: CASSEGQPYEQYF. J is TRBJ2-7 and V is TRBV11-1; D might be TRBD1 (6 bases). CDR3 length equals 13 residues. Germline V gene data show CDR1 as SGHAT and CDR2 as FQDESV (reference sequence). V lost 5 bases, J lost 2 bases, and 10 bases lay in between. The variable domain in full, completed from reference TRBV11-1 and TRBJ2-7, reads EAEVAQSPRYKITEKSQAVAFWCDPISGHATLYWYRQILGQGPELLVQFQDESVVDDSQLPKDRFSAERLKGVDSTLKIQPAELGDSAMYLCASSEGQPYEQYFGPGTRLTVT.

This clonotype has more than one count but fewer than ten. The chain is built from TRBV20-1 and TRBJ1-5; D gene uncertain. This CDR3 has 13 amino acids. Trimming shortened V by 7 bases and J by 1 base, and 11 bases separated the two germline ends. Per the germline V gene, CDR1 is DFQATT and CDR2 is SNEGSKA (reference sequence). Here the CDR3 DNA reads TGCAGTGTACAGATAACAAGCAATCAGCCCCAGCATTTT. Its protein is CSVQITSNQPQHF.

This clonotype was counted only a few times. The chain carries TRBV2 and TRBJ2-7; 10 bases align to TRBD2. V shed 3 bases and J 7 bases; nucleotides not matched to a gene: 6. In germline, CDR1 is SNHLY, CDR2 FYNNEI. The length of the CDR3 is 14 residues. The CDR3 DNA reads TGTGCCAGCAGTGATCTAGCGGGAGTCTTAGAGCAGTACTTC. Its protein product is CASSDLAGVLEQYF.

This chain connects TRBV20-1 to TRBJ2-7; D could derive from TRBD1 or TRBD2 (5 bases each). This CDR3 has 12 amino acids. V lost 3 bases, J lost 4 bases, and 10 bases lay in between. Germline loops: CDR1 DFQATT, CDR2 SNEGSKA (reference sequence). Here the CDR3 reads CSASVGTYEQYF. The CDR3 coding sequence is TGCAGTGCTAGTGTAGGGACGTACGAGCAGTACTTC.

This clonotype was found many times. This chain joins TRBV10-3 and TRBJ2-1; 13 bases agree with TRBD2. V was clipped by 4 bases and J by 0 bases; unmatched bases: 3. The length of the CDR3 is 17 residues. The germline gives CDR1 ENHRY, CDR2 SYGVKD. The CDR3 DNA sequence: TGTGCCATCAGTGGACTAGCGGGAGGAAGCTCCTACAATGAGCAGTTCTTC. It encodes CAISGLAGGSSYNEQFF.

This clonotype was picked up many times. The V and J genes are TRBV12-3 or TRBV12-4 and TRBJ2-5; 9 bases agree with TRBD2. The V gene end was trimmed by 5 bases and the J gene end by 4 bases; junction bases not matched to a gene: 5. The CDR3 length is 14 residues. The CDR3 is CASSPQLAGETQYF. CDR3 nucleotide sequence: TGTGCCAGCAGTCCCCAACTAGCGGGAGAGACCCAGTACTTC.

This clonotype turned up a few times. The V and J genes are TRBV28 and TRBJ2-1; the D gene is possibly TRBD2 (6 bases). Trimming took off 4 bases at V and 1 base at J, with 11 bases between the two ends. In germline, CDR1 is MDHEN, CDR2 SYDVKM. The CDR3 is 15 amino acids. The chain's CDR3 is CASSYTGESYNEQFF. The CDR3 DNA reads as TGTGCCAGCAGTTATACGGGAGAGTCCTACAATGAGCAGTTCTTC. The full variable domain, with the rest looked up from reference TRBV28 and TRBJ2-1, is DVKVTQSSRYLVKRTGEKVFLECVQDMDHENMFWYRQDPGLGLRLIYFSYDVKMKEKGDIPEGYSVSREKKERFSLILESASTNQTSMYLCASSYTGESYNEQFFGPGTRLTVL.

This clonotype has just a few counts. The V and J genes are TRBV3-1 and TRBJ2-1, with TRBD2 matching over 10 bases. The CDR3 is 14 residues long. V dropped 5 bases and J dropped 9; count of bases not matched to a gene: 7. Germline V CDR1 and CDR2: LGHDT, YNNKEL (reference sequence). CDR3 in amino acids: CASSGSGRATEQFF. The CDR3 bases are TGTGCCAGCAGCGGCAGCGGGAGGGCAACTGAGCAGTTCTTC.

This clonotype was detected many times. The chain joins TRBV7-3 to TRBJ2-1; TRBD1 is a possible D gene (6 bases). Germline CDR1 is SGHTA and CDR2 is FQGTGA. The CDR3 runs to 14 residues. The ends were cut back, 5 bases at V and 5 bases at J, with 13 bases in the middle. CDR3 residues: CASSPGQRNNEQFF. CDR3 DNA: TGTGCCAGCAGCCCCGGACAGAGAAACAATGAGCAGTTCTTC.

This clonotype appeared a few times. The chain combines TRBV10-3 with TRBJ2-3, with 7 bases lining up with TRBD2. Germline V CDR1 and CDR2: ENHRY, SYGVKD. V lost 5 bases to trimming and J lost 3 bases; unmatched junction nucleotides: 5. The CDR3 is made up of 14 amino acids. The CDR3 sequence: CAISLAGRTDTQYF. The CDR3 coding sequence is TGTGCCATCAGTTTAGCGGGTCGGACAGATACGCAGTATTTT.

This clonotype was counted only a few times. V is TRBV5-1 and J is TRBJ2-3, with D uncertain. V was shortened by 6 bases and J by 0 bases, with 11 bases between the two germline ends. This CDR3 is 14 amino acids long. The germline V gene has CDR1 SGHRS and CDR2 YFSETQ. In DNA form, the CDR3 reads TGCGCCAGCAAGCGACGCAGCAGCACAGATACGCAGTATTTT. This codes for CASKRRSSTDTQYF.

This clonotype has at least ten counts. The rearrangement uses TRBV10-3 and TRBJ2-1, with 8 bases identical to TRBD2. This CDR3 is 17 amino acids long. J was trimmed by 3 bases and V by 3 bases; bases with no gene match: 10. Germline V gives CDR1 ENHRY, CDR2 SYGVKD. The DNA of the CDR3 is TGTGCCATCAGTGATACAACCGGGACTAGAGTCTACAATGAGCAGTTCTTC. It translates to CAISDTTGTRVYNEQFF.

Many counts were recorded for this clonotype. The chain recombines TRBV6-1 with TRBJ1-5, with TRBD1 identical over 8 bases. The CDR3 is made up of 14 amino acids. Germline CDR1 reads MNHNS; CDR2 reads SASEGT. Germline trimming cut 4 bases from V and 3 bases from J; bases unmatched to any gene: 2. Here the CDR3 reads CASSGQGFNQPQHF. CDR3 sequence (DNA): TGTGCCAGCAGTGGACAGGGGTTCAATCAGCCCCAGCATTTT.

The chain recombines TRBV5-1 with TRBJ2-1, with 9 bases fitting TRBD2. The germline CDR1 and CDR2 sequences are SGHRS and YFSETQ. The CDR3 runs to 16 residues. V was pared by 4 bases and J by 5 bases, with 10 bases of the junction left unmatched. The CDR3 bases are TGCGCCAGCAGCCTGCGTGTTAGCGGGGGACACAATGAGCAGTTCTTC. Translating it yields CASSLRVSGGHNEQFF.

The sample holds a few counts of this clonotype. J is TRBJ2-3 and V is TRBV20-1; 7 bases line up with TRBD1. V was clipped by 3 bases and J by 2 bases; unmatched bases: 5. Germline CDR1 reads DFQATT; CDR2 reads SNEGSKA (reference sequence). This CDR3 is 14 amino acids long. CDR3 residues: CSASSGTVTDTQYF. CDR3 DNA sequence: TGCAGTGCTAGCTCCGGGACAGTCACAGATACGCAGTATTTT.

In its sample, this clonotype was seen a few times. The chain uses TRBV7-8 and TRBJ2-7; 9 bases align to TRBD1. Germline V gene lookup returns CDR1 SGHVS and CDR2 FQNEAQ. The CDR3 covers 17 residues. Losses at the gene ends were 3 bases for V and 0 bases for J; bases not matched to a gene: 9. CDR3 sequence: CASSFDVGTGPSYEQYF. In nucleotides, the CDR3 is TGTGCCAGCAGCTTCGACGTCGGGACAGGGCCCTCCTACGAGCAGTACTTC.

This clonotype showed up many times. V is TRBV5-1 and J is TRBJ2-1; 12 bases are shared with TRBD2. The CDR3 extends over 17 amino acids. Unmatched junction bases numbered 5, after V lost 1 base and J lost 3 bases. CDR1 is SGHRS, CDR2 YFSETQ, per germline. CDR3 residues: CASSLSSGREIYNEQFF. The DNA for the CDR3 is TGCGCCAGCAGCTTGTCTAGCGGGAGGGAGATCTACAATGAGCAGTTCTTC. Using reference TRBV5-1 and TRBJ2-1 for the parts outside the CDR3, the full variable domain is KAGVTQTPRYLIKTRGQQVTLSCSPISGHRSVSWYQQTPGQGLQFLFEYFSETQRNKGNFPGRFSGRQFSNSRSEMNVSTLELGDSALYLCASSLSSGREIYNEQFFGPGTRLTVL.

The rearrangement joins TRBV5-1 to TRBJ2-3, with D perhaps matching TRBD1 (6 bases). The CDR3 has 15 amino acids. Germline-derived CDR1 and CDR2 are SGHRS and YFSETQ. Deletions cut 0 bases from V and 5 bases from J, with 13 bases between. CDR3 sequence reads: CASSLDDRPVDTQYF. The CDR3 nucleotides are TGCGCCAGCAGCTTGGATGACAGGCCCGTAGATACGCAGTATTTT. The entire variable domain, with the rest obtained from reference TRBV5-1 and TRBJ2-3, is as follows: KAGVTQTPRYLIKTRGQQVTLSCSPISGHRSVSWYQQTPGQGLQFLFEYFSETQRNKGNFPGRFSGRQFSNSRSEMNVSTLELGDSALYLCASSLDDRPVDTQYFGPGTRLTVL.

This clonotype was observed many times. The chain recombines TRBV20-1 with TRBJ2-2; D unresolved. This CDR3 spans 14 amino acids. V lost 1 base and J lost 1, with 7 bases in between. The germline gives CDR1 DFQATT, CDR2 SNEGSKA (reference sequence). In DNA, the CDR3 is TGCAGTGCTAGAGGAGCTCTGAACACCGGGGAGCTGTTTTTT. Protein sequence: CSARGALNTGELFF.